Presented here are 11 T cell receptor beta chains from one specimen sequenced in a study of Ad26.COV2.S vaccination and SARS-CoV-2 variants. Produced via immunoSEQ multiplex PCR; TCRdb's table is partial and in-frame only. This sample has over 110,000 clones, with 86% found just once. Sequencing used peripheral blood, obtained after recovery from COVID-19. Receptors were obtained from a human donor who had recovered from COVID-19.

The chain joins TRBV12-5 to TRBJ2-1; D gene uncertain. Germline values: CDR1 LGHNT, CDR2 FRNRAP. Trimming shortened V by 1 base and J by 14 bases, and 12 bases separated the two germline ends. The CDR3 has 12 residues. CDR3: CASGLDTQLKFF. The CDR3 DNA is TGTGCTAGTGGTTTGGATACTCAATTGAAGTTCTTC.

The chain has TRBV15 and TRBJ1-3; 7 bases align to TRBD1. The germline gives CDR1 LNHNV, CDR2 YYDKDF (reference sequence). V lost 2 bases to trimming and J lost 4 bases; unmatched junction nucleotides: 5. The CDR3 loop spans 15 amino acids. The CDR3 coding sequence is TGTGCCACCAGCAGACCGGGACAGTACGGAAACACCATATATTTT. This translates into CATSRPGQYGNTIYF. Full variable domain (outside the CDR3, taken from reference TRBV15 and TRBJ1-3): DAMVIQNPRYQVTQFGKPVTLSCSQTLNHNVMYWYQQKSSQAPKLLFHYYDKDFNNEADTPDNFQSRRPNTSFCFLDIRSPGLGDTAMYLCATSRPGQYGNTIYFGEGSWLTVV.

The chain is built from TRBV2 and TRBJ1-3; TRBD1 is a possible D gene (6 bases). Trimming took 7 bases from V and 0 from J, leaving 13 bases between them. CDR1 and CDR2 (germline): SNHLY, FYNNEI. CDR3 size: 15 residues. The CDR3 sequence: CASKGGTSSGNTIYF. CDR3 nucleotide sequence: TGTGCCAGCAAAGGGGGAACCTCCTCTGGAAACACCATATATTTT. The full variable domain, completed using reference TRBV2 and TRBJ1-3, is EPEVTQTPSHQVTQMGQEVILRCVPISNHLYFYWYRQILGQKVEFLVSFYNNEISEKSEIFDDQFSVERPDGSNFTLKIRSTKLEDSAMYFCASKGGTSSGNTIYFGEGSWLTVV.

V usage is TRBV6-6 and J usage is TRBJ2-7; 9 bases line up with TRBD2. J was trimmed by 3 bases and V by 4 bases; bases with no gene match: 7. The CDR3 extends over 15 amino acids. In germline, CDR1 is MNHNY, CDR2 SVGAGI (reference sequence). DNA for the CDR3: TGTGCCAGCAGTTCTCGAGGGACTAGCATCTACGAGCAGTACTTC. Translating gives CASSSRGTSIYEQYF.

The chain links TRBV4-2 to TRBJ2-5; possibly TRBD2 for D (6 bases). Trimming stripped 0 bases from V and 5 bases from J, with 13 bases between. The CDR3 has 15 amino acids. CDR1 and CDR2 (germline): LGHNA, YNFKEQ. The CDR3 spells CASSQELASGETQYF. The CDR3 DNA is TGTGCCAGCAGCCAAGAACTAGCATCGGGGGAGACCCAGTACTTC.

This sequence joins TRBV14 and TRBJ1-2; TRBD1 agrees at 7 bases. This CDR3 is 17 amino acids long. Looked up from germline, CDR1 is SGHDN and CDR2 is FVKESK. Unmatched junction bases numbered 14, after V lost 1 base and J lost 6 bases. The CDR3 bases are TGTGCCAGCAGCCAAGGATGGCCTAGGGGGCGCTTGGATGGCTACACCTTC. It is translated as CASSQGWPRGRLDGYTF.

The V gene is TRBV5-1, the J gene TRBJ2-1; TRBD1 matches 7 bases. The CDR3 contains 16 residues. CDR1 is SGHRS and CDR2 is YFSETQ in the germline V gene. The junction had 13 bases not matched to a gene; V was cut back by 5 bases and J by 5 bases. The CDR3, as DNA: TGCGCCAGCAGATTCAGTTGGACAGGAACGAACAATGAGCAGTTCTTC. Its translation is CASRFSWTGTNNEQFF.

In DNA, the CDR3 is TGTGCCAGTAGTATAGTCCGGGGGGGTGACTTAGGGACCCAGTACTTC. This gives the protein CASSIVRGGDLGTQYF. This chain joins TRBV19 and TRBJ2-5; 8 bases match TRBD2. V lost 1 base and J lost 7; bases outside the gene matches: 11. This CDR3 is built from 16 residues. CDR1 and CDR2 (germline): LNHDA, SQIVND (reference sequence).

This chain joins TRBV5-6 and TRBJ1-2; 10 nucleotides line up with TRBD1. V was pared by 4 bases and J by 6 bases, with 12 bases of the junction left unmatched. This CDR3 region has 16 residues. From germline, CDR1 is SGHDT and CDR2 YYEEEE. The CDR3 sequence: CASSLPGTGEGNGYTF. The CDR3 DNA is TGTGCCAGCAGCCTGCCCGGGACAGGGGAAGGAAATGGCTACACCTTC.

This chain connects TRBV3-1 (or the pseudogene TRBV3-2) to TRBJ1-5; D remains unclear. Trimming pared 5 bases from V and 5 bases from J, leaving 13 bases between. The CDR3 spans 14 residues. Looked up from germline, CDR1 is LGHDT and CDR2 is YNNKEL (reference sequence). CDR3 residues: CASSFWGIDQPQHF. The CDR3 DNA follows: TGTGCCAGCAGCTTCTGGGGAATCGATCAGCCCCAGCATTTT.

The V gene is TRBV5-4, the J gene TRBJ2-5; TRBD1 is a possible D gene (5 bases). Trimming removed 2 bases from V and 4 bases from J, with 15 bases in between. This CDR3 spans 15 amino acids. Germline lookup yields CDR1 SGHNT and CDR2 YYREEE (reference sequence). CDR3 bases: TGTGCCAGCAGCTTCTACAGAACAAGGGGAGAGACCCAGTACTTC. Translation: CASSFYRTRGETQYF.